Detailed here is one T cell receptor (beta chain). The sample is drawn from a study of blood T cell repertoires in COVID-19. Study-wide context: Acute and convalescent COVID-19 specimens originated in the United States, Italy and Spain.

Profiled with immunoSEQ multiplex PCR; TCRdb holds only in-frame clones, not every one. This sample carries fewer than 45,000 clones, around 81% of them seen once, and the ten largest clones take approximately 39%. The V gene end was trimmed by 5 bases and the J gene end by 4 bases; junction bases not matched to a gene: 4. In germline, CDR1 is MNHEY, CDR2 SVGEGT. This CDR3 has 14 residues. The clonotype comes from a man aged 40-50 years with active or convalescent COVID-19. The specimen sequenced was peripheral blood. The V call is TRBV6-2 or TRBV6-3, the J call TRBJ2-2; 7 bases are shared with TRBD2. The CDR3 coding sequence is TGTGCCAGCAGTCCGGGACTACCCACCGGGGAGCTGTTTTTT. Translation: CASSPGLPTGELFF.